The 4 T cell receptor beta chains reported below all come from one sample, sequenced in a study of regulatory T cells in long-lasting Graves disease. As to time point: newly diagnosed GD, antithyroid drugs for less than 3 months. Following extraction of RNA from PBMCs, that RNA was used to make the TCR library. Both iRepertoire HTBI primers and Arm-PCR of CDR3 regions were used to build the TCR beta libraries. TCRdb called the multiplex PCR reads again in MiXCR, with one record for every CDR3 protein. This sample carries a few hundred thousand distinct CDR3 sequences, around 15% of them seen once, and the ten largest clones take 30%. Separately, the same data were catalogued under a study of T cells in Graves' hyperthyroidism and ophthalmopathy.

This sample comprised peripheral blood mononuclear cells (PBMCs), obtained at new diagnosis, from a patient treated with antithyroid drugs. These receptors were taken from a man aged 35 to 55 with Graves disease.

This clonotype was recorded at least ten times. CDR3 bases: TGTGCCAGCAGTGGGACTAGCGGCGTATACAATGAGCAGTTCTTC. Translating it yields CASSGTSGVYNEQFF. This chain uses TRBV12-3 or TRBV12-4 with TRBJ2-1; 11 bases agree with TRBD2. Unmatched junction bases numbered 4, after V lost 5 bases and J lost 4 bases. The CDR3 loop spans 15 amino acids.

The chain links TRBV5-5 to TRBJ2-7; possible D gene TRBD1, 6 bases. CDR1 is SGHKS, CDR2 YYEKEE, per germline (reference sequence). The CDR3 length is 15 residues. V lost 5 bases to trimming and J lost 2 bases, with 17 bases between them. The CDR3 spells CASRQPGQPPYEQYF. Here the CDR3 DNA reads TGTGCCAGCAGACAACCGGGACAACCGCCCTACGAGCAGTACTTC. Full variable domain (missing parts from reference TRBV5-5 and TRBJ2-7): DAGVTQSPTHLIKTRGQQVTLRCSPISGHKSVSWYQQVLGQGPQFIFQYYEKEERGRGNFPDRFSARQFPNYSSELNVNALLLGDSALYLCASRQPGQPPYEQYFGPGTRLTVT.

This clonotype was observed a handful of times. The chain links TRBV7-9 to TRBJ2-1, with 9 nucleotides matching TRBD2. This CDR3 region has 13 residues. Germline loops: CDR1 SEHNR, CDR2 FQNEAQ (reference sequence). J was trimmed by 15 bases and V by 0 bases; bases with no gene match: 6. CDR3 nucleotide sequence: TGTGCCAGCAGCTTAGCCAGCGGGGGGCGGCGGTTCTTC. It translates to CASSLASGGRRFF.

The chain joins TRBV6-1 to TRBJ2-1; 15 positions match TRBD2. CDR1 is MNHNS, CDR2 SASEGT, per germline. Unmatched junction bases numbered 8, after V lost 6 bases and J lost 8 bases. The CDR3 is 16 residues long. The CDR3 here is CASRPGLAGGPHEQFF. The CDR3 DNA is TGTGCCAGCAGACCAGGACTAGCGGGGGGGCCCCATGAGCAGTTCTTC.